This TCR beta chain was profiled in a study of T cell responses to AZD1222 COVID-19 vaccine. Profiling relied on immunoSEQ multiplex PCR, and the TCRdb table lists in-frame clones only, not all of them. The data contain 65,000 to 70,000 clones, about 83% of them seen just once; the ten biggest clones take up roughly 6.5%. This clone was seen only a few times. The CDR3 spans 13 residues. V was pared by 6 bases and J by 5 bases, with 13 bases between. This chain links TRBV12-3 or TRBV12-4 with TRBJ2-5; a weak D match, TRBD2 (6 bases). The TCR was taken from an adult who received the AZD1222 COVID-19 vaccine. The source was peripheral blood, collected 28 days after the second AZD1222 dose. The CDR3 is CASSLTGVETQYF. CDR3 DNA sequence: TGTGCCAGCAGCCTGACGGGGGTGGAGACCCAGTACTTC.